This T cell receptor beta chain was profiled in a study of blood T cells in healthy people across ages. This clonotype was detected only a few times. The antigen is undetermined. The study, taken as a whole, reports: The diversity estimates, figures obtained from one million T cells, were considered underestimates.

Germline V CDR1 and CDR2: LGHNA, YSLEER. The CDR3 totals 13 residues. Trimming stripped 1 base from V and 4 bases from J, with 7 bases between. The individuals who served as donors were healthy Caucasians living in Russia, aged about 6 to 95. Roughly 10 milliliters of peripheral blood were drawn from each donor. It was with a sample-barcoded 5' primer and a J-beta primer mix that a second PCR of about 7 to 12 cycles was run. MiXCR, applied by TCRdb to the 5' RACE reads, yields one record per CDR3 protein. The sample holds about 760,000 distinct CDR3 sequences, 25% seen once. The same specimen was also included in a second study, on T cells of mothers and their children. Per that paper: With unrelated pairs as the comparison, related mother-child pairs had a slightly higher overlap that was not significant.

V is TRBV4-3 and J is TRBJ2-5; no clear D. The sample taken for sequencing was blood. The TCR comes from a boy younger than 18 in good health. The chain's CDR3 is CASSQVYGETQYF. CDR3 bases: TGCGCCAGCAGCCAAGTATACGGAGAGACCCAGTACTTC.